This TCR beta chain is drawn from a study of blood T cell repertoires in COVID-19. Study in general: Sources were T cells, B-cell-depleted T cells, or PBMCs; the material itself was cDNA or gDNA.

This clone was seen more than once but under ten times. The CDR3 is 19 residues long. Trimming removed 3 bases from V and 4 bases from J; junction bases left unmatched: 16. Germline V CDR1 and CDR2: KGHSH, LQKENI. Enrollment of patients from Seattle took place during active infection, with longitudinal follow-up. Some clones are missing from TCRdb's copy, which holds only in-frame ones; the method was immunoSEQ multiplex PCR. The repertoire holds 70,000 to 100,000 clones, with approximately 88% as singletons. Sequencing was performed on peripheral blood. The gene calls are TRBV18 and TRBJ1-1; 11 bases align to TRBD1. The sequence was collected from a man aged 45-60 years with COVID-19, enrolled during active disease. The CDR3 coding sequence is TGTGCCAGCTCACCCGCCGGGACAGGGGGAAAGATCATGAGCACTGAAGCTTTCTTT. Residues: CASSPAGTGGKIMSTEAFF. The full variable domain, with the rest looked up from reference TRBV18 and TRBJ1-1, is NAGVMQNPRHLVRRRGQEARLRCSPMKGHSHVYWYRQLPEEGLKFMVYLQKENIIDESGMPKERFSAEFPKEGPSILRIQQVVRGDSAAYFCASSPAGTGGKIMSTEAFFGQGTRLTVV.